The source of this T cell receptor beta chain is a study of OX40 agonist ivuxolimab in advanced cancers. In terms of the full investigation: Ivuxolimab was a fully human IgG2 agonistic monoclonal antibody targeting the costimulatory receptor OX40 (CD134). Intravenous ivuxolimab was administered to patients every 2 weeks at six dose levels: 0.01, 0.1, 0.3, 1.5, 3 and 10 mg/kg. Among the roughly 50 dose-escalation patients, some 19 had hepatocellular carcinoma, 15 or so melanoma, 9 renal cell carcinoma and 9 head and neck cancer. In the dose-escalation cohort, around 80% of patients were male, and the mean age was around 60 years with a range of roughly 20 to 85. Prior anti-PD-1, anti-PD-L1 or anti-CTLA-4 therapy was permitted, and checkpoint inhibitors had been received by roughly 42% of dose-escalation patients. Partial responses occurred in three dose-escalation patients, of whom one had hepatocellular carcinoma and two had cutaneous melanoma. Peripheral TCRbeta sequencing aimed to test whether ivuxolimab altered TCR sequence diversity and caused clonal T-cell expansion. The paper describes the monotherapy dose-escalation part (N ≈ 50 patients) of the phase I trial of ivuxolimab.

To sequence the TCRbeta CDR3 region, genomic DNA was isolated from the sorted cells. The immunoSEQ Assay was used to sequence the TCRbeta CDR3 regions. The table comes from immuneACCESS by way of TCRdb, which keeps in-frame sequences with V and J called. Part of the clones is missing from these tables; in studies checked, under half for an unresolved V gene and the rest for unknown reasons. In this sample the table shows about 120,000 clones, roughly 95% of which occur a single time. The ten largest clones capture 0.15% to 0.19% of the sample. Patients with a history of autoimmune disease or receiving systemic immunosuppression were excluded from the trial. Peripheral blood for TCR sequencing was collected from all dose cohorts at baseline, on cycle 4 day 1, and on cycle 7 day 1. Samples were obtained from an open-label, multicenter, first-in-human phase I dose-escalation trial of ivuxolimab. Adults with locally advanced or metastatic melanoma, renal cell carcinoma, hepatocellular carcinoma or head and neck squamous cell carcinoma were enrolled in the trial. Before TCR sequencing, CD4+ and CD8+ T cells were separately sorted from peripheral blood.

For this clone: The antigen it recognizes is unknown. Per-base quality was not reported, and no clone a single base away is much larger than it.

Results the study describes overall, beyond this receptor: On average, CD8+ T cells showed more expanded clones than CD4+ T cells after ivuxolimab. Low levels of normalized T-cell clonal expansion were also seen in some nonresponding patients. Antigen specificity was not determined for the clonally expanded peripheral T cells. At doses of 0.1 to 3.0 mg/kg, clonal expansion of both CD4+ and CD8+ blood T cells was observed from baseline to week 6. In the 0.1-3.0 mg/kg groups, partial responders were among the patients with the lowest normalized peripheral clonal expansion, particularly in CD8+ T cells.

CDR1 SGHTS and CDR2 YDEGEE are derived from the germline V gene. From the cysteine through the phenylalanine, the CDR3 covers 16 amino acids. Only CDR3 DNA is held: 48 bases, read in frame from base 1. V is cut back by 3 bases and J by 4 bases, with 9 bases in the junction unmatched. The sequence was collected from an adult with an advanced solid tumor such as melanoma, head and neck, liver or kidney cancer. The chain is made from TRBV5-8 and TRBJ2-5, with 10 central nucleotides matching TRBD2. The sequencing here drew on CD4+ or CD8+ T cells sorted from blood, taken in a trial of the OX40 agonist ivuxolimab. The CDR3 protein is CASSSGGLAGAETQYF. The DNA is TGTGCCAGCAGCTCCGGTGGGCTAGCGGGAGCAGAGACCCAGTACTTC.